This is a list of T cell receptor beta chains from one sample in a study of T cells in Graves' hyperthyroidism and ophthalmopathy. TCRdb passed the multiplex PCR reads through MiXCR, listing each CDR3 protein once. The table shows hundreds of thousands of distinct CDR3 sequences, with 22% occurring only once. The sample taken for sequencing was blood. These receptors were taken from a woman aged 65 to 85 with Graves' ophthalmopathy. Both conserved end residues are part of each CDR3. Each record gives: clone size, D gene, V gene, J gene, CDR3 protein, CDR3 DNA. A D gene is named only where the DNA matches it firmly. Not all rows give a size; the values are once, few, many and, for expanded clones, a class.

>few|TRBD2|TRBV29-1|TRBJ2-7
CSVEDPSGGKNEQYF
TGCAGCGTTGAAGATCCTAGCGGGGGGAAAAACGAGCAGTACTTC
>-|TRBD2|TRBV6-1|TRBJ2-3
CASSFQVGLAGSDTQYF
TGTGCCAGCAGTTTCCAAGTGGGACTAGCGGGCTCAGATACGCAGTATTTT
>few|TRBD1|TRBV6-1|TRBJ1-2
CASSTGVFRGYTF
TGTGCCAGCAGCACAGGGGTCTTTCGCGGCTACACCTTC
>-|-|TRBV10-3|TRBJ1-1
CAISDAEETEAFF
TGTGCCATCAGTGACGCTGAGGAGACTGAAGCTTTCTTT
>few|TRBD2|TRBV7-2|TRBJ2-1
CASRLLAGGYNEQFF
TGTGCCAGCAGACTCCTAGCGGGAGGGTACAATGAGCAGTTCTTC
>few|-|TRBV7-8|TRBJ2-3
CASSPESYRTDTQYF
TGTGCCAGCAGCCCAGAGAGTTATCGGACAGATACGCAGTATTTT
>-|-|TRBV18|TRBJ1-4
CSSSPRQGEREKLFF
TGTTCCAGCTCACCACGCCAGGGCGAGAGGGAAAAACTGTTTTTT
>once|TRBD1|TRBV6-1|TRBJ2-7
CASSPGTGEGGQYF
TGTGCCAGCAGTCCCGGGACAGGGGAAGGCGGGCAGTACTTC
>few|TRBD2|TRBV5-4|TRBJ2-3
CASSLGGTSGLSSTDTQYF
TGTGCCAGCAGCTTGGGGGGGACTAGCGGGCTGTCTAGCACAGATACGCAGTATTTT
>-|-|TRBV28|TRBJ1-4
CASSLIGAGWNEKLFF
TGTGCCAGCAGTCTTATCGGGGCAGGGTGGAATGAAAAACTGTTTTTT
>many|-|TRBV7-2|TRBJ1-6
CASSLNNSPLHF
TGTGCCAGCAGCTTAAATAATTCACCCCTCCACTTT
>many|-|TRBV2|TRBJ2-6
CASTLSGFGANVLTF
TGTGCCAGCACCCTTTCGGGGTTTGGGGCCAACGTCCTGACTTTC
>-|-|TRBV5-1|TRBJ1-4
CASRVGYRGFREKLFF
TGCGCCAGCAGAGTTGGGTACCGGGGGTTTCGGGAAAAACTGTTTTTT
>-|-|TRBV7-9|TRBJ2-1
CASSLGTLPHEQFF
TGTGCCAGCAGCTTAGGAACGCTGCCTCATGAGCAGTTCTTC
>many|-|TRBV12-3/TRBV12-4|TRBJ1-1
CASSSQPEGEAFF
TGTGCCAGCAGTTCCCAACCGGAGGGGGAGGCTTTCTTT
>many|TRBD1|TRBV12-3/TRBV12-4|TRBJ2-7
CASSLTGAYEQYF
TGTGCCAGCAGTTTGACAGGGGCCTACGAGCAGTACTTC
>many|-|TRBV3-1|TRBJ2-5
CASSQDQGSAGTQYF
TGTGCCAGCAGCCAAGATCAGGGTTCCGCGGGGACCCAGTACTTC
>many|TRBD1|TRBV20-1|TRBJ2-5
CSARRGRLQETQYF
TGCAGTGCTAGGAGGGGGCGATTGCAAGAGACCCAGTACTTC
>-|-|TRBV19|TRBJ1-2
CASSIRLGPYGYTF
TGTGCCAGTAGTATCCGGTTGGGGCCCTATGGCTACACCTTC